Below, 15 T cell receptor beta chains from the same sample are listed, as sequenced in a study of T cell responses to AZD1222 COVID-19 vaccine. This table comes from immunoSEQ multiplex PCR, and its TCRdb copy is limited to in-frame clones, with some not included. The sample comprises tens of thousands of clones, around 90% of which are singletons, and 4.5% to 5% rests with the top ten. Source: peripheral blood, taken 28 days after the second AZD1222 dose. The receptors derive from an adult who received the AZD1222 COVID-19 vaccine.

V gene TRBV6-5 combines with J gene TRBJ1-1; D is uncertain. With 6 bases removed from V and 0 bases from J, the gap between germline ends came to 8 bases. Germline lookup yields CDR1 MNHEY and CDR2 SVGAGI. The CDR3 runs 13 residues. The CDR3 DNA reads TGTGCCAGCAGACGAATACTGAACACTGAAGCTTTCTTT. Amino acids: CASRRILNTEAFF.

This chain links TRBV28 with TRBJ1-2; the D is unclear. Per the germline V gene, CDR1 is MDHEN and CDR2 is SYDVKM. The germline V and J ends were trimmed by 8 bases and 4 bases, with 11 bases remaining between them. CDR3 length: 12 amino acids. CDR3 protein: CASGVPGYGYTF. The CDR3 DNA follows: TGTGCCAGCGGCGTTCCAGGCTATGGCTACACCTTC.

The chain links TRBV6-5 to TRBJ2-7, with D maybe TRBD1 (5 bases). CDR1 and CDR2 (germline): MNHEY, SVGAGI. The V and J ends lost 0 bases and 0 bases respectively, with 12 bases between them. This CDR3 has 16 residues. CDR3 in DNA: TGTGCCAGCAGTTACTCGGGTCGACAGAGCTCCTACGAGCAGTACTTC. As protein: CASSYSGRQSSYEQYF.

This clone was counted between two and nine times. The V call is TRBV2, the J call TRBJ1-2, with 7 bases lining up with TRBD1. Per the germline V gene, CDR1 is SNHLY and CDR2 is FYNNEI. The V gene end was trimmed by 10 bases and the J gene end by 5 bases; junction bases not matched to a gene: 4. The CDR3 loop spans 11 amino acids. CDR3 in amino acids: CATSGGYGYTF. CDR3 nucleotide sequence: TGTGCCACCTCAGGGGGGTATGGCTACACCTTC.

CDR3 DNA: TGCGCCAGCAGCTTGGACAGGGTTCCCTATGGCTACACCTTC. Its translation: CASSLDRVPYGYTF. This chain links TRBV5-1 with TRBJ1-2, with D perhaps TRBD1 (6 bases). CDR3 length: 14 amino acids. Germline CDR1 SGHRS, CDR2 YFSETQ. V gave up 0 bases and J gave up 4 bases, with 10 bases separating them.

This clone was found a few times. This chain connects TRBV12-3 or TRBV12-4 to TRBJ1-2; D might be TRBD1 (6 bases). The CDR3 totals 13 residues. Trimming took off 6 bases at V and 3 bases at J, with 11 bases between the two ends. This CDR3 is CASSYRDHYGYTF. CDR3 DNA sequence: TGTGCCAGCAGCTACAGGGATCACTATGGCTACACCTTC.

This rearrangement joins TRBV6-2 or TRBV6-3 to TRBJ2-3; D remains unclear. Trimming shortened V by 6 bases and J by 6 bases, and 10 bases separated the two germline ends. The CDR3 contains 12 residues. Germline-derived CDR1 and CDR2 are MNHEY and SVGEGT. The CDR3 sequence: CASSQTRDTQYF. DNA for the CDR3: TGTGCCAGCAGCCAGACGAGGGATACGCAGTATTTT.

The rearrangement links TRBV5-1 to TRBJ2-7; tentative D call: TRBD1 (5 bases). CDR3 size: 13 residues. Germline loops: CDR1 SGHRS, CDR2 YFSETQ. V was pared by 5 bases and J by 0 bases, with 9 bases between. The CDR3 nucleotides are TGCGCCAGCAGTTCGGACAACTCCTACGAGCAGTACTTC. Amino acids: CASSSDNSYEQYF.

The CDR3 bases are TGTGCCAGCAGGTGGCAGGGGGCTAAGGATGAAAAACTGTTTTTT. It encodes CASRWQGAKDEKLFF. This rearrangement joins TRBV2 to TRBJ1-4, with 8 nucleotides matching TRBD1. The germline V gene has CDR1 SNHLY and CDR2 FYNNEI. There are 15 residues in the CDR3. The trim removed 6 bases at V and 6 bases at J, leaving 9 bases unmatched.

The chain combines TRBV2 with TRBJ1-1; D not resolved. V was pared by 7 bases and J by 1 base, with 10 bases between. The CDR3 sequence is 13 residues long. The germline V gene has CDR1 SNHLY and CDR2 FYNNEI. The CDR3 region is CASKNTENTEAFF. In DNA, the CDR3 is TGTGCCAGCAAAAATACGGAGAACACTGAAGCTTTCTTT.

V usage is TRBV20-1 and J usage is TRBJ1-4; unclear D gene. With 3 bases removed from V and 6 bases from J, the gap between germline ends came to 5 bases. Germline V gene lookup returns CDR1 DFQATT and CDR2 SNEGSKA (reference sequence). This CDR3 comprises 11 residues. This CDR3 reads CSASVDEKLFF. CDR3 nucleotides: TGCAGTGCTAGTGTGGATGAAAAACTGTTTTTT.

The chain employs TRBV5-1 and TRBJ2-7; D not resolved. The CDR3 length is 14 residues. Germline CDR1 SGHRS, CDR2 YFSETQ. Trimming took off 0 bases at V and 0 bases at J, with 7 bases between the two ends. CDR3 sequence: CASSLDLDSYEQYF. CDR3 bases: TGCGCCAGCAGCTTGGATCTCGACTCCTACGAGCAGTACTTC.

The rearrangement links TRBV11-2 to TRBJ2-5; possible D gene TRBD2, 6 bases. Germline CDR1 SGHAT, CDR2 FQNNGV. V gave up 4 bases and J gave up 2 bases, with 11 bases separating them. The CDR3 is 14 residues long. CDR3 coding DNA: TGTGCCAGCAGCTATATTGGGGGGCAAGAGACCCAGTACTTC. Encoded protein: CASSYIGGQETQYF.

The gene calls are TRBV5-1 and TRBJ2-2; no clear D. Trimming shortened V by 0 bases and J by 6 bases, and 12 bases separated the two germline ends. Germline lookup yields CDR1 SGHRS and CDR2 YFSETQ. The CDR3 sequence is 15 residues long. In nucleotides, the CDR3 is TGCGCCAGCAGCTTGGAAGCTTTTGGCTCCGGGGAGCTGTTTTTT. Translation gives CASSLEAFGSGELFF.

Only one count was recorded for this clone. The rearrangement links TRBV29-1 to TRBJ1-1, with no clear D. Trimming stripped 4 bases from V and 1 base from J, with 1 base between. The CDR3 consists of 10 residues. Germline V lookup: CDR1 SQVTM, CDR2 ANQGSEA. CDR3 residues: CSVANTEAFF. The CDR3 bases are TGCAGCGTTGCGAACACTGAAGCTTTCTTT.